This T cell receptor beta chain was captured in a study of T-cell memory formation after mild COVID-19. Study information: The two donors had largely donor-specific TCR clusters. The study, taken as a whole, reports: Several responding clones turned up in pre-infection memory, indicating that cross-reactive memory may have taken part. The study found balanced CD4/CD8 in clones contracting day 15 to 85 and a CD4+ lean in later expanders.

The germline gives CDR1 MDHEN, CDR2 SYDVKM. The CDR3 is 16 amino acids. The J segment lost 3 bases and the V segment lost 3 bases, leaving 10 bases of the junction unmatched. From the 5' RACE reads, TCRdb called clonotypes with MiXCR, one entry per CDR3 protein. The sample lists 260,000 or so distinct CDR3 sequences, 16% occurring once. With regard to this clonotype: The antigen is undetermined.

This sequence joins TRBV28 and TRBJ2-7; 8 nucleotides agree with TRBD2. Sequenced sample: PBMCs or a T cell subset sorted from them (not recorded which). The sequence was obtained from a man aged 18 to 30 who had mild COVID-19 (a few samples of this study predate the infection). Cell type and time point are not known. CDR3 protein: CASSFHPGTRGYEQYV. CDR3 in DNA: TGTGCCAGCAGTTTTCACCCCGGGACTAGAGGCTACGAGCAGTACGTC.